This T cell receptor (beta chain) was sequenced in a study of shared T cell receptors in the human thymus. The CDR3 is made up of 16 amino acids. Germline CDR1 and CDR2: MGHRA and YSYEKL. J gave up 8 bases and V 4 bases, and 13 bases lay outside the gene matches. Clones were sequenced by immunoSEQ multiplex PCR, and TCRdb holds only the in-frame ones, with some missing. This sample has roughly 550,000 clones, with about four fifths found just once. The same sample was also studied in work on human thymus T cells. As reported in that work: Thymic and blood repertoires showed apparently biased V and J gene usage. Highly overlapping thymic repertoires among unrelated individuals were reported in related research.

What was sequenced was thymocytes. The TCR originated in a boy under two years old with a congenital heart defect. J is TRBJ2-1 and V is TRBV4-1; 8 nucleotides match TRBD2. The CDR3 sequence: CASSPVGSGSNYEQFF. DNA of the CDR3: TGCGCCAGCAGCCCTGTTGGGAGCGGGAGTAACTATGAGCAGTTCTTC.